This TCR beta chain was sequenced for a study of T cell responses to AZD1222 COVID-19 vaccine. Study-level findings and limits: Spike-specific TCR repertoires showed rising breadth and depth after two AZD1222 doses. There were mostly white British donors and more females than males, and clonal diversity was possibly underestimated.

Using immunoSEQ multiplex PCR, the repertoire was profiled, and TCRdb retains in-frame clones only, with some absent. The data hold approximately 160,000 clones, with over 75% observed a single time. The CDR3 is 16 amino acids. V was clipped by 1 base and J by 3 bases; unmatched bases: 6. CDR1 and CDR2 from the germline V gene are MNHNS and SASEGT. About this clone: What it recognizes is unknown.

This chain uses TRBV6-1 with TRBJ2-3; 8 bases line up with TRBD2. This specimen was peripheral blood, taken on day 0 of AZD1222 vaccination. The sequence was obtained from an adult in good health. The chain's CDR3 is CASSEVGGAGTDTQYF. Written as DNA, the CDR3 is TGTGCCAGCAGTGAAGTCGGGGGGGCCGGGACAGATACGCAGTATTTT.